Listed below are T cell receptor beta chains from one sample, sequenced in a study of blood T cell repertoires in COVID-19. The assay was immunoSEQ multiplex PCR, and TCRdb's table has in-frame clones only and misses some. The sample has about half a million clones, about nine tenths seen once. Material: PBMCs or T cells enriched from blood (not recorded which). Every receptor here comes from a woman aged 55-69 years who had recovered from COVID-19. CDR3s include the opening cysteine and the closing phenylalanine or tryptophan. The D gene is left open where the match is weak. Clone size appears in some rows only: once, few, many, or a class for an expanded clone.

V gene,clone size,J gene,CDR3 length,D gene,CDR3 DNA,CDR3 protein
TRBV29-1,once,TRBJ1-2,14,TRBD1,TGCAGCGTTGACGCGACCGGGACAGGGACTGGCTACACCTTC,CSVDATGTGTGYTF
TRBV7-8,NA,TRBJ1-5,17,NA,TGTGCCAGCAGCTTAGTTTTAACATTCAGGAGGGATCAGCCCCAGCATTTT,CASSLVLTFRRDQPQHF
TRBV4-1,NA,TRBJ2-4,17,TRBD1,TGCGCCAGCAGCCGAGACAGGGGCAGGGAAGGCAAAAACATTCAGTACTTC,CASSRDRGREGKNIQYF
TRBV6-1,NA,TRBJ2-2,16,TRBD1,TGTGCCAGCAGTGGGTACAGGGGCGCGAACACCGGGGAGCTGTTTTTT,CASSGYRGANTGELFF
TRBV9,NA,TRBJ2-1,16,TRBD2,TGTGCCAGCAGCGTAGCGGTGGCGGGGGGGGACAATGAGCAGTTCTTC,CASSVAVAGGDNEQFF
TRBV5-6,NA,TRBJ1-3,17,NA,TGTGCCAGCAGCGTTGCAAAACAGGGAGCCTCTGGAAACACCATATATTTT,CASSVAKQGASGNTIYF
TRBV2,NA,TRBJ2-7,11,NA,TGTGCCAGCAGTCCCAGCTACGAGCAGTACTTC,CASSPSYEQYF
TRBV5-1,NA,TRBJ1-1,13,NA,TGCGCCAGCAGCTCCGCGGGGTCCACTGAAGCTTTCTTT,CASSSAGSTEAFF
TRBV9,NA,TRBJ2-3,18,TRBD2,TGTGCCAGCAGCGCTAGAGGGACTAGCGGGGGGGTCCCGGATACGCAGTATTTT,CASSARGTSGGVPDTQYF
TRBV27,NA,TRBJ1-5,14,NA,TGTGCCAGCAGTTTCGACAATAGCAATCAGCCCCAGCATTTT,CASSFDNSNQPQHF
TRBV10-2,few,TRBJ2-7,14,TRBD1,TGCGCCAGCAGCCCCTCACAGGGGGCCTACGAGCAGTACTTC,CASSPSQGAYEQYF
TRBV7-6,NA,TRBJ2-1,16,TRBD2,TGTGCCAGCAGAGAAGATAGCGGGGGGGCCTACAATGAGCAGTTCTTC,CASREDSGGAYNEQFF
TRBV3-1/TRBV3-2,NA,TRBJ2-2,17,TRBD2,TGTGCCAGCAGCCAAGAATTGAAGCGGGGGAACACCGGGGAGCTGTTTTTT,CASSQELKRGNTGELFF
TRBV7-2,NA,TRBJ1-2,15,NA,TGTGCCAGCAGCTCGAGGGGGGGCGCATCCTATGGCTACACCTTC,CASSSRGGASYGYTF
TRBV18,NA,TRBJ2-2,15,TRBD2,TGTGCCAGCTCACCACCGAGCGGGGGGACCGGGGAGCTGTTTTTT,CASSPPSGGTGELFF
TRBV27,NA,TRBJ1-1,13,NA,TGTGCCAGCAGTGCTTCCGAAGCCACTGAAGCTTTCTTT,CASSASEATEAFF
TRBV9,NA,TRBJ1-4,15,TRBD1,TGTGCCAGCAGCGCCTCAGGGGGCTCTAATGAAAAACTGTTTTTT,CASSASGGSNEKLFF
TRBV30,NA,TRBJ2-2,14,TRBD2,TGTGCCTGGAGCGGACTAGTCAGCACCGGGGAGCTGTTTTTT,CAWSGLVSTGELFF
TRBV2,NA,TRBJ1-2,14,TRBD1,TGTGCCAGCAGCGACAGGGGGTCGGACTATGGCTACACCTTC,CASSDRGSDYGYTF
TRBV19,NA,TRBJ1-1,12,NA,TGTGCCAGTAGTAGCTATGGCACTGAAGCTTTCTTT,CASSSYGTEAFF
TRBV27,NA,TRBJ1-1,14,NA,TGTGCCAGCAGTTATCGGGGGGGGAACACTGAAGCTTTCTTT,CASSYRGGNTEAFF
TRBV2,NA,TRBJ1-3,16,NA,TGTGCCAGCAGTGTTGAGGGCCTTCCCTCTGGAAACACCATATATTTT,CASSVEGLPSGNTIYF
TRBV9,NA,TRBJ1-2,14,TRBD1,TGTGCCAGCAGCGTGGGGCCAGGGACAGATGGCTACACCTTC,CASSVGPGTDGYTF
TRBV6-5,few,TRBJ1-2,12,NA,TGTGCCAGCAGCAACAGTGACTATGGCTACACCTTC,CASSNSDYGYTF
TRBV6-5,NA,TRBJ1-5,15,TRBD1,TGTGCCAGCAGTTACTCCGGGACAGGGATTCAGCCCCAGCATTTT,CASSYSGTGIQPQHF
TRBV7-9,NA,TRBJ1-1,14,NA,TGTGCCAGCAGCTTGATCCAGGGAAGCACTGAAGCTTTCTTT,CASSLIQGSTEAFF
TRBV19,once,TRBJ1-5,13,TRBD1,TGTGCCAGTAACCGACAGGGCTATCAGCCCCAGCATTTT,CASNRQGYQPQHF
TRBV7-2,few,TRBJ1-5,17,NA,TGTGCCAGCAGCTTAGTAGGTCTGAGGGTTAGCAATCAGCCCCAGCATTTT,CASSLVGLRVSNQPQHF
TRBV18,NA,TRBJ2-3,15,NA,TGTGCCAGCTCACCAATGGGGACTAGCACAGATACGCAGTATTTT,CASSPMGTSTDTQYF
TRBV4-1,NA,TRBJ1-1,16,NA,TGCGCCAGCAGCCCCCGTCGGGGGTCGGAGTACACTGAAGCTTTCTTT,CASSPRRGSEYTEAFF
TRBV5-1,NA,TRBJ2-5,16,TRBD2,TGCGCCAGCAGCCCGACAGTAGCGGGGGGCGGGGAGACCCAGTACTTC,CASSPTVAGGGETQYF
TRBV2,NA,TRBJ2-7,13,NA,TGTGCCAGCAGTGTTATTTGGGGGCCCGAGCAGTACTTC,CASSVIWGPEQYF
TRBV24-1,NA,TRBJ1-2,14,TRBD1,TGTGCCACCAGTCCCCAGGACAGGGAGGACGGCTACACCTTC,CATSPQDREDGYTF
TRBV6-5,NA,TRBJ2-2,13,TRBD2,TGTGCCAGTCGACTAGCGGAAACCGGGGAGCTGTTTTTT,CASRLAETGELFF
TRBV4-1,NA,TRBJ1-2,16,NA,TGCGCCAGCAGCCAAGTTGTGGGATGGGGCAGGGATGGCTACACCTTC,CASSQVVGWGRDGYTF
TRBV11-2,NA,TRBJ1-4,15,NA,TGTGCCAGCAGCTCGGGGTTTGCAACTAATGAAAAACTGTTTTTT,CASSSGFATNEKLFF
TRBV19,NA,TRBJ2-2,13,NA,TGTGCCTCAACAGGGGGGGACACCGGGGAGCTGTTTTTT,CASTGGDTGELFF
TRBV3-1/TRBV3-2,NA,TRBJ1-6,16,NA,TGTGCCAGCAGCCCGCGGACAGAAAACTATAATTCACCCCTCCACTTT,CASSPRTENYNSPLHF
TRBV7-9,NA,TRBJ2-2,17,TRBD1,TGTGCCAGCAGCCTAAGACCCGGGACAGGGCACTCCGGGGAGCTGTTTTTT,CASSLRPGTGHSGELFF
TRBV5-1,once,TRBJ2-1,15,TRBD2,TGCGCCAGCAGCTTCCCTCTAGCGGCCTACAATGAGCAGTTCTTC,CASSFPLAAYNEQFF
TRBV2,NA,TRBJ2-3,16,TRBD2,TGTGCCAGCACCCTCGCTAGCGGGGGTGGCACAGATACGCAGTATTTT,CASTLASGGGTDTQYF